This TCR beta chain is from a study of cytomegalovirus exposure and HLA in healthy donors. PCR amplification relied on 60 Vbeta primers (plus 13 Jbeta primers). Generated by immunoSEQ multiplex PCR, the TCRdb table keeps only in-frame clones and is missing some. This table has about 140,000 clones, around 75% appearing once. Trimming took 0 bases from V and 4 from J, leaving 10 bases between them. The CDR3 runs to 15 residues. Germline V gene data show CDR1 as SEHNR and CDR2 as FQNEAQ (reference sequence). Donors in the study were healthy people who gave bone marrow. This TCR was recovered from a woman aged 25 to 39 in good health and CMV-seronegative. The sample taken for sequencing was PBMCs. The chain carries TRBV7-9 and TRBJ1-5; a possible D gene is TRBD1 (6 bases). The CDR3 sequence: CASSLAGGGNQPQHF. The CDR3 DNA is TGTGCCAGCAGCTTAGCAGGGGGAGGGAATCAGCCCCAGCATTTT.